Listed below are T cell receptor beta chains from one sample, sequenced in a study of blood T cell repertoires in COVID-19. Only in-frame clones appear in the TCRdb table, and some are missing; sequencing was by immunoSEQ multiplex PCR. The data contain 150,000 or so clones, around 78% of them seen just once; the ten biggest clones take up 3.5% to 5%. Sequencing was carried out using peripheral blood. The receptor set was obtained from a woman older than 75 with active or convalescent COVID-19. CDR3s include the opening cysteine and the closing phenylalanine or tryptophan. A D gene is named only where the DNA matches it firmly. A clone size is listed for some rows: how often the clone was seen (once, few, many), or a class if it is expanded.

>TRBV7-9|NA|TRBJ2-2|TRBD2
TGTGCCAGCAGCTTAGTGCGGGGGAGGAACACCGGGGAGCTGTTTTTT
CASSLVRGRNTGELFF
>TRBV28|NA|TRBJ2-1|TRBD1
TGTGCCAGCAGTCTACTCCCGGGACAGGGATGGAATGAGCAGTTCTTC
CASSLLPGQGWNEQFF
>TRBV5-1|NA|TRBJ2-5|TRBD1
TGCGCCAGCACCCCGTCTCCAGGGGGAATTGAGACCCAGTACTTC
CASTPSPGGIETQYF
>TRBV5-8|NA|TRBJ2-7|TRBD1
TGTGCCAGCAGCAAAGGACAGGGAGGTGACGAGCAGTACTTC
CASSKGQGGDEQYF
>TRBV5-1|NA|TRBJ1-6|NA
TGCGCCAGCAGCTTGACAGGGAGTTTTGATTCACCCCTCCACTTT
CASSLTGSFDSPLHF
>TRBV6-5|once|TRBJ2-7|TRBD2
TGTGCCAGCAGTTCGGCTAGCGGGGCCCCTTCCCGAGAGCAGTACTTC
CASSSASGAPSREQYF
>TRBV5-1|NA|TRBJ2-1|NA
TGCGCCAGCAGCCTCACAACGGGGAGCTCCTACAATGAGCAGTTCTTC
CASSLTTGSSYNEQFF
>TRBV6-6|NA|TRBJ1-6|NA
TGTGCCAGCAGCCGTTCCGGGAACAATAATTCACCCCTCCACTTT
CASSRSGNNNSPLHF
>TRBV3-1/TRBV3-2|NA|TRBJ2-5|TRBD2
TGTGCCAGCAGCCGAAGGACTAGCGGTTTCGAGACCCAGTACTTC
CASSRRTSGFETQYF
>TRBV9|NA|TRBJ1-2|TRBD1
TGTGCCAGCAGCGTAGCCACAGGGGGGTCCTTATCGGGTGGCTACACCTTC
CASSVATGGSLSGGYTF
>TRBV7-9|few|TRBJ1-4|NA
TGTGCCAGCAGCTTAAGTAGTCTCGGCAGGGGTGGCGAAAAACTGTTTTTT
CASSLSSLGRGGEKLFF
>TRBV7-9|NA|TRBJ1-2|NA
TGTGCCAGCAGCTTAGATCGAGAGAACTATGGCTACACCTTC
CASSLDRENYGYTF
>TRBV14|NA|TRBJ1-3|NA
TGTGCCAGCAGCCGGATGGGCCTCGCGACTGGAAACACCATATATTTT
CASSRMGLATGNTIYF
>TRBV12-3/TRBV12-4|NA|TRBJ2-1|NA
TGTGCCAGCAGTTTCGGGGGCAATGAGCAGTTCTTC
CASSFGGNEQFF
>TRBV6-2/TRBV6-3|NA|TRBJ1-3|NA
TGTGCCAGCAGCGGCGTGCGGGGAAACACCATATATTTT
CASSGVRGNTIYF
>TRBV7-8|NA|TRBJ1-1|NA
TGTGCCAGCAGTCAACAGGGCGGTAACACTGAAGCTTTCTTT
CASSQQGGNTEAFF
>TRBV29-1|NA|TRBJ2-7|TRBD1
TGCAGCGTTGAGCTGGGACAGAACTACGAGCAGTACTTC
CSVELGQNYEQYF
>TRBV10-3|once|TRBJ1-1|TRBD1
TGTGCCATCAGGGACAGGGAGAACACTGAAGCTTTCTTT
CAIRDRENTEAFF
>TRBV18|NA|TRBJ2-7|NA
TGTGCCAGCTCACCTCGACTAGGAACTAGGGAGGAGCAGTACTTC
CASSPRLGTREEQYF
>TRBV11-2|NA|TRBJ2-5|NA
TGTGCCAGCAGCTTGCATAGCTTTGAGACCCAGTACTTC
CASSLHSFETQYF
>TRBV2|NA|TRBJ1-5|NA
TGTGCCAGCAGTGGAGGTGGTGGGCCCCAGCATTTT
CASSGGGGPQHF
>TRBV11-2|NA|TRBJ1-4|NA
TGTGCCAGCAGCTTTACAGGGATTGCAACTAATGAAAAACTGTTTTTT
CASSFTGIATNEKLFF
>TRBV5-1|NA|TRBJ1-2|NA
TGCGCCAGCAGCTTGGCAGGGGATAGTTCCTATGGCTACACCTTC
CASSLAGDSSYGYTF
>TRBV28|NA|TRBJ1-1|NA
TGTGCCAGCAGTTTATGGGGGGGGGTGAACACTGAAGCTTTCTTT
CASSLWGGVNTEAFF
>TRBV5-1|few|TRBJ1-1|NA
TGCGCCAGCAGCTTATGGGGCGCGGAGAACACTGAAGCTTTCTTT
CASSLWGAENTEAFF
>TRBV5-5|NA|TRBJ2-3|TRBD1
TGTGCCAGCAGCTCCGGACAGGGGGCAGATACGCAGTATTTT
CASSSGQGADTQYF
>TRBV4-1|NA|TRBJ1-1|TRBD1
TGCGCCAGCAGCCATTCTACAGGGGGGAGGATGGGGGCTTTCTTT
CASSHSTGGRMGAFF
>TRBV10-3|NA|TRBJ2-3|NA
TGTGCCATCAGAACATTTGGGGGGACCAAAGGGAGCACAGATACGCAGTATTTT
CAIRTFGGTKGSTDTQYF
>TRBV28|NA|TRBJ1-5|TRBD1
TGTGCCAGCAGTCACCGGGGACAGGGGACTTATCAGCCCCAGCATTTT
CASSHRGQGTYQPQHF
>TRBV7-9|NA|TRBJ1-2|NA
TGTGCCAGCAGCCCCTGGACAGACTCTAACTATGGCTACACCTTC
CASSPWTDSNYGYTF
>TRBV6-1|NA|TRBJ1-2|NA
TGTGCCAGCAGTGAAGCGGTCCCAAGAGGCTATGGCTACACCTTC
CASSEAVPRGYGYTF
>TRBV5-8|NA|TRBJ1-2|NA
TGTGCCAGCAGCTTGGCCAGGGGCTATGGCTACACCTTC
CASSLARGYGYTF
>TRBV6-2/TRBV6-3|NA|TRBJ1-2|NA
TGTGCCAGCAGTTACTCGAATTTGCGAGGCTACACCTTC
CASSYSNLRGYTF
>TRBV5-5|NA|TRBJ2-5|NA
TGTGCCAGCAGCTTGGGGTCGGCTAGCGCACAAGAGACCCAGTACTTC
CASSLGSASAQETQYF
>TRBV5-1|few|TRBJ2-2|TRBD1
TGCGCCAGTCTACAGGGGTTGAACACCGGGGAGCTGTTTTTT
CASLQGLNTGELFF
>TRBV2|NA|TRBJ1-2|TRBD1
TGTGCCAGCAGTGAACGAAGGGGGACAGCCCATGGCTACACCTTC
CASSERRGTAHGYTF
>TRBV5-5|once|TRBJ2-2|TRBD1
TGTGCCAGCAGCCCCGGGACAGGGGGCACCGGGGAGCTGTTTTTT
CASSPGTGGTGELFF
>TRBV6-2/TRBV6-3|NA|TRBJ1-4|NA
TGTGCCAGCAGTTACGCGTCGGGGGATGAAAAACTGTTTTTT
CASSYASGDEKLFF
>TRBV6-5|NA|TRBJ1-2|NA
TGTGCCAGCAGTTACTCTCGTACAGCTCCTGTGTATGGCTACACCTTC
CASSYSRTAPVYGYTF
>TRBV11-2|NA|TRBJ2-5|TRBD1
TGTGCCAGCACCCCAGGGGGTGAAGAGACCCAGTACTTC
CASTPGGEETQYF
>TRBV9|NA|TRBJ1-1|NA
TGTGCCAGCAGCGTAGTGCGGACAGCGAACACTGAAGCTTTCTTT
CASSVVRTANTEAFF
>TRBV30|NA|TRBJ1-2|TRBD1
TGTGCCTCCCCCGTCCGGGACAGACGTGGCTACACCTTC
CASPVRDRRGYTF
>TRBV4-2|many|TRBJ2-2|TRBD2
TGTGCCAGCAGCCCGGGACTAGCGGGGGCCCCCGGGGAGCTGTTTTTT
CASSPGLAGAPGELFF
>TRBV5-1|NA|TRBJ2-3|TRBD2
TGCGCCAGCAGCTCGGGGACTATCCCCCATACGCAGTATTTT
CASSSGTIPHTQYF
>TRBV6-2/TRBV6-3|few|TRBJ2-3|TRBD2
TGTGCCAGCAGCTCCATCGTTTCTAGCGGGGGGGCCCGTGATACGCAGTATTTT
CASSSIVSSGGARDTQYF
>TRBV7-9|NA|TRBJ1-1|TRBD1
TGTGCCAGCAGCTTATTAGGGACAGCCACTGAAGCTTTCTTT
CASSLLGTATEAFF
>TRBV18|NA|TRBJ1-3|NA
TGTGCCAGCTCACCACAGGGGTCTGGAAACACCATATATTTT
CASSPQGSGNTIYF
>TRBV14|few|TRBJ1-6|NA
TGTGCCAGCAGCCGCGGGCGACAGGATTATAATTCACCCCTCCACTTT
CASSRGRQDYNSPLHF
>TRBV7-2|NA|TRBJ2-3|NA
TGTGCCAGCAGTCCATTCACAGATACGCAGTATTTT
CASSPFTDTQYF
>TRBV19|NA|TRBJ2-7|NA
TGTGCCAGTAGTATAGTAAGAGGTGACGAGCAGTACTTC
CASSIVRGDEQYF
>TRBV10-3|NA|TRBJ1-2|NA
TGTGCCATCAGTGAAGGTACAGACTATGGCTACACCTTC
CAISEGTDYGYTF
>TRBV3-1/TRBV3-2|NA|TRBJ1-2|NA
TGTGCCAGCAGCCAAGCTGCTGCGGTGGGTGGCTACACCTTC
CASSQAAAVGGYTF
>TRBV28|NA|TRBJ1-2|TRBD1
TGTGCCAGCAGTCCTCCGACAGGGGTAGAATATGGCTACACCTTC
CASSPPTGVEYGYTF